One T cell receptor beta chain is described in this entry. Its specificity is unknown. Trimming took 2 bases from V and 3 from J; bases not matched to a gene: 3. Germline V CDR1 and CDR2: SGHTS, YDEGEE. The CDR3 extends over 15 amino acids. The data were taken from a study of graft-versus-host responses after intestinal transplantation. General observations from the study: Detected in recipient marrow were GvH clones, some of which were first observed in ileum or blood.

The data were produced by immunoSEQ multiplex PCR, yet TCRdb's version contains in-frame clones alone and is incomplete. The sample consists of roughly 90,000 clones, about 88% of them appearing once. This sample comprised unstimulated CD4+ T cells sorted from spleen or lymph node cells, obtained before transplant. This TCR was recovered from a human donor who was the organ donor for an intestinal transplant. The V and J genes are TRBV5-8 and TRBJ2-3, with TRBD2 matching 10 bases. The CDR3 reads CASSLAGGRTDTQYF. Here the CDR3 DNA reads TGTGCCAGCAGCTTAGCGGGGGGGAGGACAGATACGCAGTATTTT.